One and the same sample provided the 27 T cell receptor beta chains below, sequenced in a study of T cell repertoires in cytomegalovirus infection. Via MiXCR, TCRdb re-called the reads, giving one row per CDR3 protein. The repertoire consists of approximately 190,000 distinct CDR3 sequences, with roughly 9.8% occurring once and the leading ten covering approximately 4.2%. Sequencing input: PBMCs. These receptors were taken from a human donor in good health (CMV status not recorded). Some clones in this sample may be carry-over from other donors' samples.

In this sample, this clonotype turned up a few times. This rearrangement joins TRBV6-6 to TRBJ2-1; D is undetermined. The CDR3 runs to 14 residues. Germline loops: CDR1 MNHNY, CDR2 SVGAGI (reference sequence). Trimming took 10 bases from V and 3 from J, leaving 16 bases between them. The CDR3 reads CATLDLYNYNEQFF. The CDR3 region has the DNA TGTGCCACCCTCGACCTGTACAACTACAATGAGCAGTTCTTC.

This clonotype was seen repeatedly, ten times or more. The CDR3: CASTIKLGNGYTF. The CDR3 nucleotides read TGTGCCAGCACCATTAAGCTAGGGAATGGCTACACCTTC. The chain couples TRBV12-3 or TRBV12-4 to TRBJ1-2, with D unresolved. V lost 7 bases to trimming and J lost 6 bases, with 15 bases between them. The CDR3 is 13 residues long.

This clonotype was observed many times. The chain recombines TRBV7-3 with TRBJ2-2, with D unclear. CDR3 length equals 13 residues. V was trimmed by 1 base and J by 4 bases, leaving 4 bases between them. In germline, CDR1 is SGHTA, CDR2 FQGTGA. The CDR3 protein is CASSLSVTGELFF. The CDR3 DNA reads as TGTGCCAGCAGCTTAAGTGTCACCGGGGAGCTGTTTTTT.

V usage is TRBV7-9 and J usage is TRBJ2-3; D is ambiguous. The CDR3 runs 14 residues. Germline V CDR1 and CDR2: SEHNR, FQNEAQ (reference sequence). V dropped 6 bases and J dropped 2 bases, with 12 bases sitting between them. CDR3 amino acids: CASSPRLNTDTQYF. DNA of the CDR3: TGTGCCAGCAGTCCTAGACTGAACACAGATACGCAGTATTTT.

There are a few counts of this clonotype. The CDR3 DNA reads as TGTGCCAGCAGCTTAATGGGACAGCCGACCGGGGAGCTGTTTTTT. Its protein is CASSLMGQPTGELFF. V usage is TRBV7-3 and J usage is TRBJ2-2, with 7 bases that match TRBD1. CDR1 SGHTA and CDR2 FQGTGA come from the germline V gene. The CDR3 extends over 15 amino acids. J gave up 5 bases and V 1 base, and 4 bases lay outside the gene matches.

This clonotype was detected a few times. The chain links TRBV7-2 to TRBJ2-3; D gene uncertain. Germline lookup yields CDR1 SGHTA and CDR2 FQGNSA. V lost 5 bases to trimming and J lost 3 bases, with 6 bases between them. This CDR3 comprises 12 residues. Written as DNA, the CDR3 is TGTGCCAGCAGCCCCCCGACAGATACGCAGTATTTT. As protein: CASSPPTDTQYF.

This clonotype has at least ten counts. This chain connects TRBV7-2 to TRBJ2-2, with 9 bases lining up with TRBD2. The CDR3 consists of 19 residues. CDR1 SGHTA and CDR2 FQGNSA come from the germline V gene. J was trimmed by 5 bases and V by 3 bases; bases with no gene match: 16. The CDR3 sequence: CASSFVSGLAGGRTGELFF. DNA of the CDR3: TGTGCCAGCAGCTTTGTCTCGGGACTAGCCGGGGGTAGGACCGGGGAGCTGTTTTTT.

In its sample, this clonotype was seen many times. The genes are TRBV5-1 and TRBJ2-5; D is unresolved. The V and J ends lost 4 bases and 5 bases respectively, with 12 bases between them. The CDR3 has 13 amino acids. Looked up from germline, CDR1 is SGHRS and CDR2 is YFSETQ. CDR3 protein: CASSPSMGETQYF. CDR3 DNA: TGCGCCAGCAGCCCCAGCATGGGGGAGACCCAGTACTTC.

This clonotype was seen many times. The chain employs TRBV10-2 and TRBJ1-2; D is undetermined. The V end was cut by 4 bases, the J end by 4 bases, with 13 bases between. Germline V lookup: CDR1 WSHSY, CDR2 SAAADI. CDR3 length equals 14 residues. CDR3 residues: CASSVETDVYGYTF. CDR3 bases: TGCGCCAGCAGTGTGGAGACGGACGTCTATGGCTACACCTTC.

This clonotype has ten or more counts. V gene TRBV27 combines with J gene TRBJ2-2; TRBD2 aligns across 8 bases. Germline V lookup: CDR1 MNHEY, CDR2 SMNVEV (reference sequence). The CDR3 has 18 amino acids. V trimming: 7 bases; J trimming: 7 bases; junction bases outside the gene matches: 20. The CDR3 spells CASTLDPAGVLRGGELFF. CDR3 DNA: TGTGCCAGCACCCTCGACCCAGCGGGAGTCCTACGGGGCGGGGAGCTGTTTTTT.

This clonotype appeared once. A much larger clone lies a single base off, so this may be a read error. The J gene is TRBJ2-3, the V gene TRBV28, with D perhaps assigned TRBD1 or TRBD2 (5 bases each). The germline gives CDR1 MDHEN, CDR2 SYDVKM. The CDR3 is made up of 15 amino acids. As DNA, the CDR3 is TGTGCCATCAGTCCAGGGACCGCCAACTCAGATACGCAGTATTTT. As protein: CAISPGTANSDTQYF. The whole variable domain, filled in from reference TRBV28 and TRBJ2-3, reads DVKVTQSSRYLVKRTGEKVFLECVQDMDHENMFWYRQDPGLGLRLIYFSYDVKMKEKGDIPEGYSVSREKKERFSLILESASTNQTSMYLCAISPGTANSDTQYFGPGTRLTVL.

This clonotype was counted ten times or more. The CDR3 loop is CASSLRLAAGETQYF. The CDR3 nucleotides read TGTGCCAGCAGTTTGAGACTAGCGGCAGGAGAGACCCAGTACTTC. The chain uses TRBV27 and TRBJ2-5; 9 positions match TRBD2. The CDR3 totals 15 residues. The V gene's germline CDR1 is MNHEY and CDR2 SMNVEV (reference sequence). Trimming at V came to 3 bases and at J to 4 bases, leaving 6 bases not matched to a gene.

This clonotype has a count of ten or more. CDR3: CSVERQAETQYF. CDR3 nucleotide sequence: TGCAGCGTTGAGAGGCAGGCGGAGACCCAGTACTTC. The chain uses TRBV29-1 and TRBJ2-5; D ambiguous. The CDR3 is 12 residues long. Germline CDR1 SQVTM, CDR2 ANQGSEA. Trimming cost V 3 bases and J 5 bases, with 10 bases left between them.

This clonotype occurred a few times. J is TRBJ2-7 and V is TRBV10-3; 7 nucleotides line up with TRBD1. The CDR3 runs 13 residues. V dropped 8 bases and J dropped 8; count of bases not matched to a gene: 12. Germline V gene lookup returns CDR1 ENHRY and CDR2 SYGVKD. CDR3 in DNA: TGTGCCATCTGGGGGCAAGGGGGCTCACAGCAGTACTTC. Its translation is CAIWGQGGSQQYF.

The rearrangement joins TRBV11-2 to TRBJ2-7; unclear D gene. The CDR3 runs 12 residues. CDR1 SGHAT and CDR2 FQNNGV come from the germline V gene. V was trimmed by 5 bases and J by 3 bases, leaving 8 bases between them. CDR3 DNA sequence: TGTGCCAGCAGCCACCGAGACTACGAGCAGTACTTC. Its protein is CASSHRDYEQYF.

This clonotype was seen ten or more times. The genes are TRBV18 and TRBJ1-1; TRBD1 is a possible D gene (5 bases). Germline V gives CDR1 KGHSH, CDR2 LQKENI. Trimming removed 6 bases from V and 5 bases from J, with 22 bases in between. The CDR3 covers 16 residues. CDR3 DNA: TGTGCCAGCTCTCCCTTGCCTGGGACGGATAGTACTGAAGCTTTCTTT. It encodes CASSPLPGTDSTEAFF.

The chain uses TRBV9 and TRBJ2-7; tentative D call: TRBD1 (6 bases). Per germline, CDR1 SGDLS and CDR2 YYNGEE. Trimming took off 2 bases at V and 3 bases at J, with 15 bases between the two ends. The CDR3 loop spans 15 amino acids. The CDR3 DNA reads TGTGCCAGCAGCGTCCAGGCAGGGGATTACTACGAGCAGTACTTC. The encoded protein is CASSVQAGDYYEQYF.

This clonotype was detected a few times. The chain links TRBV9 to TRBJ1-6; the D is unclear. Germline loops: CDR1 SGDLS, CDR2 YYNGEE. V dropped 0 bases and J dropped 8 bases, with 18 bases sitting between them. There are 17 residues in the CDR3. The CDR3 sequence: CASSVGVSVRPDSPLHF. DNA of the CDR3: TGTGCCAGCAGCGTAGGAGTATCGGTACGGCCAGATTCACCCCTCCACTTT.

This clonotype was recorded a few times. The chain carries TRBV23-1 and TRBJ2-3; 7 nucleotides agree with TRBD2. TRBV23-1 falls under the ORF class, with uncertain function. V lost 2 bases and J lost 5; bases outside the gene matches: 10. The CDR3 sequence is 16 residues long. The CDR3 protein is CASSQPQRGARDTQYF. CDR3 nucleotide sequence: TGCGCCAGCAGTCAACCACAGCGGGGTGCTCGAGATACGCAGTATTTT.

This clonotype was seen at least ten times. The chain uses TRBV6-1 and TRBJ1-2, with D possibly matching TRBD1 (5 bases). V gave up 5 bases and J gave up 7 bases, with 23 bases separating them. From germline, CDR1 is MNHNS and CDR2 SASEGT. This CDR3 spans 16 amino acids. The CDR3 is CASSFPPSLQGSGYTF. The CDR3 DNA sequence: TGTGCCAGCAGTTTTCCCCCCTCCCTCCAGGGAAGTGGCTACACCTTC.

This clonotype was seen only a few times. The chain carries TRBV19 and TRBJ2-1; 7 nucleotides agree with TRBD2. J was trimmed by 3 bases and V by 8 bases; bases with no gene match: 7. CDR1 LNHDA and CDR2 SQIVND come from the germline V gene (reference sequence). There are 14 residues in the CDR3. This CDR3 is CASSVGGDYNEQFF. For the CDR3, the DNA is TGTGCCAGTTCTGTGGGGGGGGACTACAATGAGCAGTTCTTC.

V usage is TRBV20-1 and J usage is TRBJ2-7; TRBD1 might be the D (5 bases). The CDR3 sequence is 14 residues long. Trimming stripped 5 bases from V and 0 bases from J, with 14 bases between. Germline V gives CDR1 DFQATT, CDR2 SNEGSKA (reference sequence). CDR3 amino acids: CSAGAGHNSYEQYF. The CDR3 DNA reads TGCAGTGCTGGGGCAGGACATAACTCCTACGAGCAGTACTTC.

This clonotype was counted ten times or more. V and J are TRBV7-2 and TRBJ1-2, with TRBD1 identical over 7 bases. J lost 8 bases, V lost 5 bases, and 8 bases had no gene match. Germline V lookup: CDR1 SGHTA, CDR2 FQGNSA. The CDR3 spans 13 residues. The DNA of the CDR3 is TGTGCCAGCAGCACAGACAGGGTCGGAGGCTACACCTTC. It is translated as CASSTDRVGGYTF.

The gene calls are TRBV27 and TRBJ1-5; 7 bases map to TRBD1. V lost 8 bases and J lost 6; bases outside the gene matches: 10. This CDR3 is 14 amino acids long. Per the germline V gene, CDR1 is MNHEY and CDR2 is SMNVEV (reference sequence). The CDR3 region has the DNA TGTGCCAGCGCCCAGGGGGGGAAACCTCAGCCCCAGCATTTT. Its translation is CASAQGGKPQPQHF.

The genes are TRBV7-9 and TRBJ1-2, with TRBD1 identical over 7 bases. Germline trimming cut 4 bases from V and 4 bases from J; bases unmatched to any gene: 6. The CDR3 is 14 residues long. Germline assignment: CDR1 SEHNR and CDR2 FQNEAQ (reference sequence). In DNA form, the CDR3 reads TGTGCCAGCAGCTCGGGACAGCGAATCTATGGCTACACCTTC. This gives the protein CASSSGQRIYGYTF.

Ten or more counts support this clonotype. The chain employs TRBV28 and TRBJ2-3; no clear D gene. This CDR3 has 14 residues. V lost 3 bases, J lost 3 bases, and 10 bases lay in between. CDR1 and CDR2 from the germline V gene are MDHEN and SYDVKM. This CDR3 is CASSFLARTDTQYF. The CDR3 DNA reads TGTGCCAGCAGTTTCTTGGCCCGGACAGATACGCAGTATTTT.

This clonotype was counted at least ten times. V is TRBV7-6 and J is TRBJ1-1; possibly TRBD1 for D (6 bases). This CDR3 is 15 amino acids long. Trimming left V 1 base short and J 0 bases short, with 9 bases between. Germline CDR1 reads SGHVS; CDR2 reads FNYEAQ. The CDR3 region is CASSLDRAVNTEAFF. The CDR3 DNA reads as TGTGCCAGCAGCTTAGACAGGGCGGTGAACACTGAAGCTTTCTTT.